This T cell receptor beta chain was sequenced during a study of identical twins. Study-level results: Reduced insertions were recorded for abundant cord blood beta clonotypes, with no such pattern in memory repertoires.

This clonotype turned up a few times. What it binds is unknown. From the 5' RACE reads, TCRdb called clonotypes with MiXCR, one entry per CDR3 protein. The profile shows fewer than 500,000 distinct CDR3 sequences, about 13% of them singletons. The CDR3 extends over 16 amino acids. Germline V gene lookup returns CDR1 SGHRS and CDR2 YFSETQ. Trimming took 5 bases from V and 0 from J; bases not matched to a gene: 8. These data were likewise used in another study, on yellow fever vaccine responses in identical twins.

The V and J genes are TRBV5-1 and TRBJ2-3; the match to TRBD1 covers 8 bases. Sequenced sample: CD4+ T cells sorted from blood. The clonotype originates from a young woman in good health. CDR3 DNA: TGCGCCAGCAGTCAGCAGGGGGCGCATAGCACAGATACGCAGTATTTT. Translation gives CASSQQGAHSTDTQYF.